This is a list of T cell receptor beta chains from one sample in a study of response to subunit inactivated influenza vaccine. MiXCR, run by TCRdb on the RT-PCR reads, gives a single entry per CDR3 protein. The sample carries about 480,000 distinct CDR3 sequences, 11% recorded once. The source material was PBMCs from blood, sampled 40 to 50 days after vaccination. All receptors come from a middle-aged man who received an inactivated influenza vaccine. CDR3s include the opening cysteine and the closing phenylalanine or tryptophan. A D gene is named only where the DNA matches it firmly. Size is stated for part of the rows, as once, few or many counts, or as a class when the clone is expanded.

TRBV7-2,NA,NA,TRBJ2-5,TGTGCCAGCAGCTTAGTTTGGACAATCCAAGAGACCCAGTACTTC,CASSLVWTIQETQYF
TRBV5-1,many,TRBD2,TRBJ2-7,TGCGCCAGCAGCTTCGAGACTAGCGGACCCTACGAGCAGTACTTC,CASSFETSGPYEQYF
TRBV7-2,NA,NA,TRBJ2-5,TGTGCCAGCAGCTTAATCAGGGAACGGCTAGAGACCCAGTACTTC,CASSLIRERLETQYF
TRBV3-1,NA,TRBD2,TRBJ2-3,TGTGCCAGCAGCCAATGGCTAGCGGGAGGTGGGGGTACGCAGTATTTT,CASSQWLAGGGGTQYF
TRBV20-1,NA,TRBD1,TRBJ1-5,TGCAGTGCTCATGCTGGGACAGGGGGCAAGCCCCAGCATTTT,CSAHAGTGGKPQHF
TRBV12-3/TRBV12-4,many,NA,TRBJ1-5,TGTGCCAGCAGACTAGGGGTGGGTCAGCCCCAGCATTTT,CASRLGVGQPQHF
TRBV5-5,many,TRBD1,TRBJ2-7,TGTGCCAGCAGCTTCGGACAGGGGCCTTACGAGCAGTACTTC,CASSFGQGPYEQYF
TRBV18,many,TRBD2,TRBJ2-1,TGTGCCAGCTCACCACCGAACGGGGGGGCTTTCAATGAGCAGTTCTTC,CASSPPNGGAFNEQFF
TRBV20-1,few,TRBD2,TRBJ2-5,TGCAGTGCTAGAGGGATGGGACTAGCGGGAGAGGGTGAGACCCAGTACTTC,CSARGMGLAGEGETQYF
TRBV4-3,few,TRBD1,TRBJ2-3,TGCGCCAGCAGCCAAATCTCGACAGGGACCTATTTGGATACGCAGTATTTT,CASSQISTGTYLDTQYF
TRBV15,many,NA,TRBJ2-7,TGTGCCACCAGCAGAGAAGGTGGCGGGTCCTACGAGCAGTACTTC,CATSREGGGSYEQYF
TRBV12-3/TRBV12-4,few,TRBD1,TRBJ2-3,TGTGCCAGCAGTTTAGCTCCGGGACAGGGGGCAACAGATACGCAGTATTTT,CASSLAPGQGATDTQYF
TRBV7-6,few,TRBD2,TRBJ2-7,TGTGCCAGCAGCTTAGGGGGACTAGCGGGCCTCTACGAGCAGTACTTC,CASSLGGLAGLYEQYF
TRBV27,few,NA,TRBJ2-7,TGTGCCAGCAGTTTAAGGCCCATCACCTCCTACGAGCAGTACTTC,CASSLRPITSYEQYF
TRBV5-1,many,TRBD2,TRBJ2-1,TGCGCCAGCAGCTCACCGGGACTAGCGGGGTCTAATGAGCAGTTCTTC,CASSSPGLAGSNEQFF
TRBV18,NA,TRBD1,TRBJ2-7,TGTGCCAGCTCATATACAGGGGGAAACGAGCAGTACTTC,CASSYTGGNEQYF
TRBV11-2,few,NA,TRBJ2-7,TGTGCCAGCAGCTTAGTGGCACAGCCAAGCTCCTACGAGCAGTACTTC,CASSLVAQPSSYEQYF
TRBV7-9,NA,NA,TRBJ1-3,TGTGCCAGCAGCCGTGGGGTGCAGACAAGCTCTGGAAACACCATATATTTT,CASSRGVQTSSGNTIYF
TRBV7-2,few,NA,TRBJ2-5,TGTGCCAGCAGCTTAGTTGGGGCCAAGGGAGAGACCCAGTACTTC,CASSLVGAKGETQYF
TRBV20-1,few,NA,TRBJ1-6,TGCAGTGCGTTAGACAATATCAATTCACCCCTCCACTTT,CSALDNINSPLHF
TRBV20-1,many,NA,TRBJ1-2,TGCAGTGCTAGAGATCTAAGGACAGCCTATGGCTACACCTTC,CSARDLRTAYGYTF
TRBV28,NA,NA,TRBJ1-1,TGTGCCAGCAGTCCCGCAGGGCTAGGCACTGAAGCTTTCTTT,CASSPAGLGTEAFF
TRBV7-9,few,NA,TRBJ1-4,TGTGCCAGCAGCCAGGCCGGGAGAGGAACTAGCGAAAAACTGTTTTTT,CASSQAGRGTSEKLFF
TRBV5-4,NA,NA,TRBJ1-2,TGTGCCAGCAGCTTGGTCCGGGACTATGGCTACACCTTC,CASSLVRDYGYTF
TRBV7-8,NA,NA,TRBJ1-5,TGTGCCAGCCGTCCGGATGGGGGCCTTTATCAGCCCCAGCATTTT,CASRPDGGLYQPQHF
TRBV20-1,NA,NA,TRBJ2-1,TGCAGTGCTAGATTAGCCTCGGTCTCCTACAATGAGCAGTTCTTC,CSARLASVSYNEQFF
TRBV10-3,few,NA,TRBJ2-6,TGTGCCATCAGTGAGTCACGCGGAACTGGGGCCAACGTCCTGACTTTC,CAISESRGTGANVLTF
TRBV12-3/TRBV12-4,NA,TRBD2,TRBJ2-7,TGTGCCAGCAGTTTAGGGCTAGCGGGGGCCTCCTACGAGCAGTACTTC,CASSLGLAGASYEQYF
TRBV7-9,few,NA,TRBJ1-5,TGTGCCAGCAGCTTATGGCTGTTAGATAGCAATCAGCCCCAGCATTTT,CASSLWLLDSNQPQHF
TRBV6-2/TRBV6-3,few,TRBD2,TRBJ2-1,TGTGCCAGCAGTTGGACTAGCGGGAGGCTCTTTGGTGAGCAGTTCTTC,CASSWTSGRLFGEQFF
TRBV20-1,NA,NA,TRBJ2-1,TGCAGTGGGATTCCGGGATCCTACAATGAGCAGTTCTTC,CSGIPGSYNEQFF
TRBV7-2,many,TRBD2,TRBJ2-7,TGTGCCAGCAGCTTAGTCAGCGGGAGGGTAAACGAGCAGTACTTC,CASSLVSGRVNEQYF
TRBV7-7,few,TRBD1,TRBJ2-1,TGTGCCAGCAGCACAGGGGCTGGCTCCTACAATGAGCAGTTCTTC,CASSTGAGSYNEQFF
TRBV4-2,few,NA,TRBJ2-7,TGTGCCAGCAGCCAAGACGTACATAACGAGCAGTACTTC,CASSQDVHNEQYF
TRBV6-1,NA,TRBD1,TRBJ1-5,TGTGCCAGCAGTGAAGAGTGGAGGGGGCGCCAGCCCCAGCATTTT,CASSEEWRGRQPQHF
TRBV6-2/TRBV6-3,many,TRBD1,TRBJ2-2,TGTGCCAGCAGTTACCCGCTTGGGGACAGGGGCCACGGGGAGCTGTTTTTT,CASSYPLGDRGHGELFF
TRBV5-1,NA,TRBD2,TRBJ2-5,TGCGCCAGCAGCCCCTTACTAGCGGGAGAAGAGACCCAGTACTTC,CASSPLLAGEETQYF
TRBV19,NA,NA,TRBJ2-7,TGTGCCAGTAGTAGAATTGGGACGGACCCCTACGAGCAGTACTTC,CASSRIGTDPYEQYF
TRBV3-1,NA,NA,TRBJ1-2,TGTGCCAGCAGCCAAGGCCAGGGCAACCTCTATGGCTACACCTTC,CASSQGQGNLYGYTF
TRBV27,NA,NA,TRBJ2-5,TGTGCCAGCAGTACGAACCAGGGGACCCAGTACTTC,CASSTNQGTQYF
TRBV28,NA,TRBD2,TRBJ2-7,TGTGCCAGCAGTTCCCCGGGAGGGGGGTTCTACGAGCAGTACTTC,CASSSPGGGFYEQYF
TRBV21-1,NA,NA,TRBJ2-7,TGTGCCAGGAACCGGGACAGGGGATACGAGCAGTACTTC,CARNRDRGYEQYF
TRBV12-3/TRBV12-4,many,NA,TRBJ1-3,TGTGCCAGCAGTCCGGGTTTGGACACCATATATTTT,CASSPGLDTIYF
TRBV12-3/TRBV12-4,NA,TRBD1,TRBJ1-4,TGTGCCAGCAGTCGGACAGGGGGATGGGAAGGAAAACTGTTTTTT,CASSRTGGWEGKLFF
TRBV28,few,NA,TRBJ2-7,TGTGCCAGCAGCCCTGTAAATGACGCGAGCCCCTACGAGCAGTACTTC,CASSPVNDASPYEQYF
TRBV10-3,NA,NA,TRBJ2-7,TGTGCCACCTCCCGGGACTCCGCCTACGAGCAGTACTTC,CATSRDSAYEQYF
TRBV21-1,NA,NA,TRBJ2-1,TGTGCCAGCAGCAAAGAGAGGGACAGGACACACAATGAGCAGTTCTTC,CASSKERDRTHNEQFF
TRBV5-4,few,NA,TRBJ2-2,TGTGCCAGCAGCTTATACTTCGCGAACACCGGGGAGCTGTTTTTT,CASSLYFANTGELFF
TRBV5-6,few,NA,TRBJ1-1,TGTGCCAGCAGCAGACCTCATCGGAACACTGAAGCTTTCTTT,CASSRPHRNTEAFF
TRBV6-1,NA,TRBD2,TRBJ2-2,TGTGCCAGCAGGGCGCGGGGGGCAAACACCGGGGAGCTGTTTTTT,CASRARGANTGELFF
TRBV19,NA,NA,TRBJ1-5,TGTGCCAGTAGTATAGGGGCGGGCGCGGAGCAGCCCCAGCATTTT,CASSIGAGAEQPQHF